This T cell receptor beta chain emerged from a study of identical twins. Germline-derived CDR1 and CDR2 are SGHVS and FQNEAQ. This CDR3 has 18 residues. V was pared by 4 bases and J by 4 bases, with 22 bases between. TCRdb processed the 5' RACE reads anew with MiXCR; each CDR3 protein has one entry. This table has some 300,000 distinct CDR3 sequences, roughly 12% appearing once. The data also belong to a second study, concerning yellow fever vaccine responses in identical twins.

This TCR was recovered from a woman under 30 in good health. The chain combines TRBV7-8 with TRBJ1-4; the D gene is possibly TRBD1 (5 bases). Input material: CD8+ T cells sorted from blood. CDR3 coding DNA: TGTGCCAGCAGCTCAGCGGGGGATACTTGGGGCGATAATGAAAAACTGTTTTTT. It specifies CASSSAGDTWGDNEKLFF.